This T cell receptor (beta chain) was profiled in a study of T cell responses to AZD1222 COVID-19 vaccine. Regarding the study as a whole: Baseline serostatus was positive in only 5 to 7 AZD1222 recipients. Donors were largely white British and mainly female; clonal diversity was possibly underestimated. Spike-specific TCR breadth and depth grew following two AZD1222 doses. No day 14 peak samples; only post-peak repertoires were characterized.

The CDR3 contains 14 residues. Germline CDR1 reads MDHEN; CDR2 reads SYDVKM. Trimming left V 5 bases short and J 10 bases short, with 17 bases between. This table comes from immunoSEQ multiplex PCR, and its TCRdb copy is limited to in-frame clones, with some not included. The data contain 95,000 to 150,000 clones, approximately 83% of them seen just once; the ten biggest clones take up about 8.6%. In its sample, this clone was seen once. The antigen remains undetermined. The receptor comes from an adult in good health. V usage is TRBV28 and J usage is TRBJ1-4; D may be TRBD1 (5 bases). The specimen was peripheral blood, collected on day 0 of AZD1222 vaccination. The CDR3 is CASSADSPIGKLFF. CDR3 nucleotides: TGTGCCAGCAGTGCCGACAGCCCGATTGGAAAACTGTTTTTT.